This T cell receptor beta chain is drawn from a study of blood T cell repertoires in COVID-19. About the study: Sites in the United States, Italy and Spain provided acute and convalescent COVID-19 samples. PBMCs, B-cell-depleted T cells, or T cells were the source of the cDNA or gDNA that made up the material.

This CDR3 spans 12 amino acids. Germline lookup yields CDR1 GTSNPN and CDR2 SVGIG (reference sequence). Trimming shortened V by 5 bases and J by 4 bases, and 9 bases separated the two germline ends. Study processing details: Quantification of nucleated cells was approximated via reference gene primer amplification. Sequencing was performed with immunoSEQ multiplex PCR; in TCRdb, only in-frame clones are kept and a portion is missing. Clone size and the V and J calls come from that table; the DNA yielded D and trimming. The repertoire holds 200,000 to 250,000 clones, with 80% to 90% as singletons. The genes are TRBV30 and TRBJ1-5; D may be TRBD1 (6 bases). Sequencing was performed on peripheral blood. The receptor's source is a man aged 25 to 45 with COVID-19, enrolled during active disease. The DNA for the CDR3 is TGTGCCTGGGGTCAGGGGAATCAGCCCCAGCATTTT. The encoded protein is CAWGQGNQPQHF.